Detailed here is one TCR beta chain. Its antigen is as yet unknown. The CDR3 consists of 14 residues. The data belong to a study of cytomegalovirus exposure and HLA in healthy donors. Study-wide results and caveats: For most TCR sequences rarity was the rule, although some public TCRs occurred in many donors. Overall, roughly 170 TCR beta chains were annotated as cytomegalovirus-associated.

Using immunoSEQ multiplex PCR, the repertoire was profiled, and TCRdb retains in-frame clones only, with some absent. The data show approximately 82,000 clones, 85% to 95% seen once. The specimen sequenced was PBMCs. The rearrangement joins TRBV12-2 to TRBJ1-5. TRBV12-2 is an annotated pseudogene. The receptor's source is a woman between 18 and 29 years old in good health and CMV-seronegative. The CDR3 DNA sequence: TGTGCAAGTCGCCCCCGGGGGAGCAATCAGCCCCAGCATTTT. Amino acid sequence: CASRPRGSNQPQHF.